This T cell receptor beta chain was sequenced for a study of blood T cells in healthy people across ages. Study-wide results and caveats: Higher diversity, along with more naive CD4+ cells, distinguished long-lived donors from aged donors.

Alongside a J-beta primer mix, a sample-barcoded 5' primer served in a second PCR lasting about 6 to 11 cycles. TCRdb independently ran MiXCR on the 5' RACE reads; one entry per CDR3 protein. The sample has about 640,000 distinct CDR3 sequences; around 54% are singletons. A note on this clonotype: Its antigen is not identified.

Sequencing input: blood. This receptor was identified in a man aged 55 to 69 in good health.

CDR3 in amino acids: CASSSPGQPRGYTF. CDR3 DNA: TGTGCCAGCAGCTCACCGGGACAGCCGCGTGGCTACACCTTC. V gene TRBV5-6 combines with J gene TRBJ1-2, with 7 bases aligning to TRBD1. The CDR3 sequence is 14 residues long. The V gene's germline CDR1 is SGHDT and CDR2 YYEEEE. The V and J ends lost 3 bases and 7 bases, in that order; junction bases with no gene match: 9.